This record concerns one T cell receptor (beta chain) sequence. The antigen remains unidentified. The investigators sampled blood at baseline, at cycle 4 day 1, and at cycle 7 day 1. Assay used: immunoSEQ multiplex PCR; TCRdb lists only in-frame clones, some missing. This sample has around 36,000 clones, with about 84% found just once. The sample is drawn from a study of OX40 agonist ivuxolimab in advanced cancers. Study overall: Earlier treatment with anti-PD-1, anti-PD-L1 or anti-CTLA-4 was permitted, and less than 50% had received some. Three individuals attained partial responses, comprising one hepatocellular carcinoma case and two cutaneous melanoma cases.

Overall study results and limits: Circulating CD4+ and CD8+ T cells showed clonal expansion by week 6 at 0.1 to 3.0 mg/kg.

The TCR comes from an adult with an advanced solid tumor such as melanoma, head and neck, liver or kidney cancer. Sample: CD4+ or CD8+ T cells sorted from blood, taken in a trial of the OX40 agonist ivuxolimab.

The CDR3 DNA sequence: TGTGCCAGCAGCGTACACGGGGCAGAGCAGTACTTC. It translates to CASSVHGAEQYF. The rearrangement joins TRBV9 to TRBJ2-7; D possibly uses TRBD1 or TRBD2 (5 bases each). The germline V and J ends were trimmed by 1 base and 7 bases, with 9 bases remaining between them. Germline V gene lookup returns CDR1 SGDLS and CDR2 YYNGEE. The CDR3 is 12 amino acids.